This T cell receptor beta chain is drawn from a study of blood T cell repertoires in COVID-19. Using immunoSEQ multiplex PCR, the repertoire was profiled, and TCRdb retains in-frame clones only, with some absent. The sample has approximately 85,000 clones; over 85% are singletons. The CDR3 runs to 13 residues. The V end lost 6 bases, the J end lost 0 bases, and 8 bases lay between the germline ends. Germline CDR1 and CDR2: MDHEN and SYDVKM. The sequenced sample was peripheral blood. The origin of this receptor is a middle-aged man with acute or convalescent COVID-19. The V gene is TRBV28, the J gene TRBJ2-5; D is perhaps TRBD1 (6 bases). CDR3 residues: CASSQGNQETQYF. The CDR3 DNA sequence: TGTGCCAGCAGCCAGGGGAACCAAGAGACCCAGTACTTC.